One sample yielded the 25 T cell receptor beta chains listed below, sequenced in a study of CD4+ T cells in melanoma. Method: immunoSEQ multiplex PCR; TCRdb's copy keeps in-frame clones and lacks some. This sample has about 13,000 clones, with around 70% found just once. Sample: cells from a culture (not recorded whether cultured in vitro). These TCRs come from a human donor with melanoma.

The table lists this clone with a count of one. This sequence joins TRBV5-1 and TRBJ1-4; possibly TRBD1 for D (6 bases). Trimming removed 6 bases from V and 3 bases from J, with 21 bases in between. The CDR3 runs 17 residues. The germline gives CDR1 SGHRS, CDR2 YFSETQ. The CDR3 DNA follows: TGCGCCAGCACCCGACAAGGGGGTACCGGGGCTAATGAAAAACTGTTTTTT. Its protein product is CASTRQGGTGANEKLFF.

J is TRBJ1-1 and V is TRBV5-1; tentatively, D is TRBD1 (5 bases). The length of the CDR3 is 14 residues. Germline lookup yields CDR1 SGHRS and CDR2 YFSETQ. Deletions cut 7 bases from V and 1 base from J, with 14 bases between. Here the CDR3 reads CASGGYPGNTEAFF. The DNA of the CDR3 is TGCGCCAGCGGGGGATATCCGGGGAACACTGAAGCTTTCTTT.

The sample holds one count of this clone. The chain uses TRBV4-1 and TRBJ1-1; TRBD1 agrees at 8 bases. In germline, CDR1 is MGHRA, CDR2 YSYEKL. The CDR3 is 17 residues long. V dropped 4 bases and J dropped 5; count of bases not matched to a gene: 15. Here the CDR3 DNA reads TGCGCCAGCAGCCCGTCCCCCGGACAGGGAGGACGAACTGAAGCTTTCTTT. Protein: CASSPSPGQGGRTEAFF.

This chain's CDR3 is CASSLQGIRGYTF. CDR3 DNA sequence: TGTGCCAGCAGTCTCCAGGGGATTCGTGGCTACACCTTC. The V and J genes are TRBV11-2 and TRBJ1-2; tentative D call: TRBD1 (6 bases). V was shortened by 6 bases and J by 7 bases, with 15 bases between the two germline ends. This CDR3 region has 13 residues. From germline, CDR1 is SGHAT and CDR2 FQNNGV.

In DNA form, the CDR3 reads TGTGCCATGGACGTCGTAGGGGGGGCGACAGATACGCAGTATTTT. It encodes CAMDVVGGATDTQYF. This chain connects TRBV30 to TRBJ2-3; tentative D call: TRBD2 (7 bases). The CDR3 length is 15 residues. Trimming stripped 8 bases from V and 3 bases from J, with 21 bases between. Germline CDR1 GTSNPN, CDR2 SVGIG (reference sequence).

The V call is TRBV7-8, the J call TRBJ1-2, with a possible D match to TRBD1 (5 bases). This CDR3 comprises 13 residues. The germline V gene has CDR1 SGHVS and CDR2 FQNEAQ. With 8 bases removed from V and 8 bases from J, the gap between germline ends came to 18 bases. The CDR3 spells CASAAGHTSGYTF. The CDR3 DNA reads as TGTGCCAGCGCGGCAGGGCACACTTCGGGCTACACCTTC.

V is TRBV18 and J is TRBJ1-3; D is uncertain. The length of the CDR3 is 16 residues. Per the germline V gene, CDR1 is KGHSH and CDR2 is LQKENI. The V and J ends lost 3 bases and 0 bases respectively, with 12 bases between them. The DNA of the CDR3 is TGTGCCAGCTCACCCACCCCGCCGGGCTCTGGAAACACCATATATTTT. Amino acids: CASSPTPPGSGNTIYF.

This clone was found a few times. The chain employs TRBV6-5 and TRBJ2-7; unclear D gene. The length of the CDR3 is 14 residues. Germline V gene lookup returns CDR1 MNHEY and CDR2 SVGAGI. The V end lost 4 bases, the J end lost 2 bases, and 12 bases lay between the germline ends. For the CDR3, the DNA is TGTGCCAGCAGTTCGGGCACGAATGCCTACGAGCAGTACTTC. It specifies CASSSGTNAYEQYF.

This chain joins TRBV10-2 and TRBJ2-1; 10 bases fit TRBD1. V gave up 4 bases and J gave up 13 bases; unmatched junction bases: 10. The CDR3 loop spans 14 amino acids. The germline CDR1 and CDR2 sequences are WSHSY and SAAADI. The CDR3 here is CASSVLSGTGEQFF. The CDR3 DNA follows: TGCGCCAGCAGTGTGCTGTCCGGGACAGGGGAACAGTTCTTC.

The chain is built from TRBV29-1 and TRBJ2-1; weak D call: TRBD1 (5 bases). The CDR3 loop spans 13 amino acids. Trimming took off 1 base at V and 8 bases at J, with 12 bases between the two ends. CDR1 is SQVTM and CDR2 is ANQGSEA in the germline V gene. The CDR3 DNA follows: TGCAGCGTTGAAGGGGGCCAAGCGTATGAGCAGTTCTTC. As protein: CSVEGGQAYEQFF.

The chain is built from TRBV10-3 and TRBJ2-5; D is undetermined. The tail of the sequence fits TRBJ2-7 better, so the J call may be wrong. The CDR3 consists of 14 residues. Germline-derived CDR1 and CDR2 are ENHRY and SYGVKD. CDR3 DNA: TGTGCCATCAGCCAACAGATTCGTTCCTACGAGCAGTACTTC. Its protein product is CAISQQIRSYEQYF.

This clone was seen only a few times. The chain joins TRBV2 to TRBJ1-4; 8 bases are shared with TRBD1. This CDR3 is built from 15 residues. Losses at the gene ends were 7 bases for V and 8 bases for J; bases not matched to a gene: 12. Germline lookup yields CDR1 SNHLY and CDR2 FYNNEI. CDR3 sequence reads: CASNLQGAEGEKLFF. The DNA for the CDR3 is TGTGCCAGCAACCTTCAGGGGGCGGAGGGCGAAAAACTGTTTTTT.

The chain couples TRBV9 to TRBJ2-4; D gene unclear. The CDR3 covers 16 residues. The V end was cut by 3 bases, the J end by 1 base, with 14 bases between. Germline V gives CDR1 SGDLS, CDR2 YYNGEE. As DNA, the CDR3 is TGTGCCAGCAGCGCCGGTTCGAGTAGGGCCAAAAACATTCAGTACTTC. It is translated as CASSAGSSRAKNIQYF.

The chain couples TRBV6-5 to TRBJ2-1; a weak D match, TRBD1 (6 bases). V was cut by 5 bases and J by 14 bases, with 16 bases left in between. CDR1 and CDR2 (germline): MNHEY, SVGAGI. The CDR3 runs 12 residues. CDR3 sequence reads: CASSLPRGIEFF. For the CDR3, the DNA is TGTGCCAGCAGTCTCCCTAGGGGGATCGAGTTCTTC.

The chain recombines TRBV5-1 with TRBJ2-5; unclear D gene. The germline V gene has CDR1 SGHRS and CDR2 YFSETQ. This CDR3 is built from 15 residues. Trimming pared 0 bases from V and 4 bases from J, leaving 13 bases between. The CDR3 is CASSLESLTLETQYF. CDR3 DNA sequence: TGCGCCAGCAGCTTGGAGTCACTAACCCTAGAGACCCAGTACTTC.

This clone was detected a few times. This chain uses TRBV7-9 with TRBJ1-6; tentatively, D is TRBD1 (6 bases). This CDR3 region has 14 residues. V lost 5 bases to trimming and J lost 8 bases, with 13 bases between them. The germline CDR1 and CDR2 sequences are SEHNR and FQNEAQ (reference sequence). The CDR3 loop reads CASSRTDVDSPLHF. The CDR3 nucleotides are TGTGCCAGCAGCAGGACAGACGTGGATTCACCCCTCCACTTT.

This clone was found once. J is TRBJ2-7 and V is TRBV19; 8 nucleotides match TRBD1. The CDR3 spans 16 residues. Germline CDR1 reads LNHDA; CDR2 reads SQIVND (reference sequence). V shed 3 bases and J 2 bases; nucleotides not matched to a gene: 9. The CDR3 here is CASSIGGTGGAYEQYF. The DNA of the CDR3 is TGTGCCAGTAGTATTGGGGGGACAGGAGGCGCCTACGAGCAGTACTTC.

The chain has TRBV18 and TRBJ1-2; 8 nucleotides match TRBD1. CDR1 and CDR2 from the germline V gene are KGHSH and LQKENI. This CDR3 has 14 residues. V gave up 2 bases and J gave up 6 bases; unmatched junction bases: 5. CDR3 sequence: CASSPAQGGNGYTF. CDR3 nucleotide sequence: TGTGCCAGCTCACCAGCACAGGGGGGGAATGGCTACACCTTC.

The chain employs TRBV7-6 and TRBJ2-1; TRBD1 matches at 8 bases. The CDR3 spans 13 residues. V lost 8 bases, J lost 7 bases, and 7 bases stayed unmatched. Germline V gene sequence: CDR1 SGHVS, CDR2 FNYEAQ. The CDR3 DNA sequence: TGTGCCAGCGCCCTGGGACAGGCAAATGAGCAGTTCTTC. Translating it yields CASALGQANEQFF. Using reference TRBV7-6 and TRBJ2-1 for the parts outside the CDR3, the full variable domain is GAGVSQSPRYKVTKRGQDVALRCDPISGHVSLYWYRQALGQGPEFLTYFNYEAQQDKSGLPNDRFSAERPEGSISTLTIQRTEQRDSAMYRCASALGQANEQFFGPGTRLTVL.

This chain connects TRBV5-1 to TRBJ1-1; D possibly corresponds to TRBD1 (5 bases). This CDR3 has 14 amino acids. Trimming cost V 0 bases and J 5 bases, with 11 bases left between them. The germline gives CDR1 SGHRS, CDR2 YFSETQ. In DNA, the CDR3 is TGCGCCAGCAGCTTGGGGGGCGTAGGGACTGAAGCTTTCTTT. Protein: CASSLGGVGTEAFF.

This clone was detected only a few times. CDR3 DNA: TGTGCCAGTAGTGGGACAGTCAGCTATGGCTACACCTTC. This translates into CASSGTVSYGYTF. This chain links TRBV19 with TRBJ1-2, with TRBD1 matching 7 bases. CDR3 length: 13 amino acids. Trimming cost V 5 bases and J 4 bases; bases outside gene matches: 4. CDR1 is LNHDA and CDR2 is SQIVND in the germline V gene (reference sequence).

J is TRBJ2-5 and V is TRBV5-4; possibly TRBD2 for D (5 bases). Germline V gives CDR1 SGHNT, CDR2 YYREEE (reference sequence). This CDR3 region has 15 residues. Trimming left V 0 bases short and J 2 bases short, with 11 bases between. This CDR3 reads CASSLGIARQETQYF. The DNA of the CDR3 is TGTGCCAGCAGCTTGGGGATAGCGAGGCAAGAGACCCAGTACTTC. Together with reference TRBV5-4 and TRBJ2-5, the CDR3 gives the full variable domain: ETGVTQSPTHLIKTRGQQVTLRCSSQSGHNTVSWYQQALGQGPQFIFQYYREEENGRGNFPPRFSGLQFPNYSSELNVNALELDDSALYLCASSLGIARQETQYFGPGTRLLVL.

In DNA form, the CDR3 reads TGTGCCAGCAGCGCAGACAGGGCGCTTGGAGGCTACACCTTC. Encoded protein: CASSADRALGGYTF. The J gene is TRBJ1-2, the V gene TRBV9, with 7 nucleotides matching TRBD1. The V and J ends lost 3 bases and 8 bases, in that order; junction bases with no gene match: 10. This CDR3 has 14 amino acids. Per germline, CDR1 SGDLS and CDR2 YYNGEE. The variable domain in full, with the rest retrieved from reference TRBV9 and TRBJ1-2, is DSGVTQTPKHLITATGQRVTLRCSPRSGDLSVYWYQQSLDQGLQFLIQYYNGEERAKGNILERFSAQQFPDLHSELNLSSLELGDSALYFCASSADRALGGYTFGSGTRLTVV.

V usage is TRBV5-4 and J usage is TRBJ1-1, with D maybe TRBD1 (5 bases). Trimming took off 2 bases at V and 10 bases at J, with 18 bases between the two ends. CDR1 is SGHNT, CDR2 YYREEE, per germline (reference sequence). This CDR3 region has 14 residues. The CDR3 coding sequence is TGTGCCAGCAGCTTTGGCCAGGGAGGGTACGGAGCTTTCTTT. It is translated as CASSFGQGGYGAFF.

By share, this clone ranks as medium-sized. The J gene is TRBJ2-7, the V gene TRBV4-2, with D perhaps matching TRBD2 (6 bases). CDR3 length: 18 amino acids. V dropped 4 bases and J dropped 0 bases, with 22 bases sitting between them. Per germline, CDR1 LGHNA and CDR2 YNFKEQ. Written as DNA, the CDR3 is TGTGCCAGCAGCCGCGGGACCGGCGGATTGGCCAACTCCTACGAGCAGTACTTC. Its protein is CASSRGTGGLANSYEQYF.